This T cell receptor beta chain was profiled in a study of naive and memory T cell subsets. This clonotype was detected many times. CDR1 is GTSNPN, CDR2 SVGIG, per germline (reference sequence). The junction had 0 bases not matched to a gene; V was cut back by 1 base and J by 3 bases. The CDR3 covers 12 residues. An equimolar mix of two oligonucleotides served as the beta constant-region primer for TRBC1 and TRBC2. The ligated cDNA underwent four PCR rounds using SP2 and nested alpha and beta constant-region primers. Ligation attached a single-stranded oligonucleotide with a 12-nucleotide UMI and the SP2 primer to the cDNA 3' end. TCRdb itself ran the UMI-ligation and nested PCR reads through MiXCR, one entry per CDR3 protein. The sample carries some 83,000 distinct CDR3 sequences, approximately 9.2% recorded once.

This TCR came from a human donor in good health. The chain recombines TRBV30 with TRBJ2-7, with 7 positions matching TRBD1. The sequenced material came from naive CD8+ T cells from blood. The CDR3 region is CAWSGQGYEQYF. CDR3 DNA sequence: TGTGCCTGGAGTGGACAGGGCTACGAGCAGTACTTC.